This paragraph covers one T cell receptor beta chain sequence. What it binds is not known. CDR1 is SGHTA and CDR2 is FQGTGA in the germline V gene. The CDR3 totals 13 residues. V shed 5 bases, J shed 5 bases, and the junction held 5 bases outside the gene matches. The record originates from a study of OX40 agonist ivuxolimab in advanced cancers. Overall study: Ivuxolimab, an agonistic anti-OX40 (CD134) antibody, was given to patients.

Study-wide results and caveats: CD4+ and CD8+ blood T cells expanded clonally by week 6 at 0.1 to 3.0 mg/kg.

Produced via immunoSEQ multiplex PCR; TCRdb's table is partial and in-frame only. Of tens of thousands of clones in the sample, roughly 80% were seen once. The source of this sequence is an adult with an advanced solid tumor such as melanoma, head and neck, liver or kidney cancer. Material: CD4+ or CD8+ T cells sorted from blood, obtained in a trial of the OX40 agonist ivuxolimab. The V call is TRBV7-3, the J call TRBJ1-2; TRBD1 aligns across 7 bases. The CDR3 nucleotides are TGTGCCAGCAGCGCACAGGGGCAGTATGGCTACACCTTC. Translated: CASSAQGQYGYTF.